The entry that follows covers one T cell receptor (beta chain) sequence. These data are taken from a study of early T cells in non-severe SARS-CoV-2 infection. For the study at large: The authors sequenced bulk RNA from unsorted whole blood, leaving chains unpaired.

V was shortened by 5 bases and J by 5 bases, with 19 bases between the two germline ends. Germline CDR1 is MNHEY and CDR2 is SVGEGT. The CDR3 covers 16 residues. In the library, individual cDNA molecules carried attached unique molecular identifiers. TCRdb processed the 5' RACE reads anew with MiXCR; each CDR3 protein has one entry. The table lists about 92,000 distinct CDR3 sequences, around a sixth of them singletons, with 1.3% in the top ten. The sequenced sample was whole blood. The chain joins TRBV6-2 or TRBV6-3 to TRBJ2-1; D is unresolved. The receptor was derived from an adult who was a healthcare worker with PCR-confirmed SARS-CoV-2 infection or an uninfected control (not recorded which). DNA of the CDR3: TGTGCCAGCAGTCCTCATAGGGCCATACTTGACAATGAGCAGTTCTTC. This sequence encodes CASSPHRAILDNEQFF.